The rows below give T cell receptor beta chains drawn from one sample of a study of shared clonotypes between healthy human individuals. Sequenced by immunoSEQ multiplex PCR; TCRdb stores in-frame clones only, minus some. Counted here are about 490,000 clones, 76% occurring once; the ten biggest clones make up about an eighth. Sample: PBMCs. The source of these receptors is a woman aged 35 to 49 in good health. Some clones in this sample may be carry-over from other donors' samples. CDR3s include the opening cysteine and the closing phenylalanine or tryptophan. A D gene is named only where the DNA matches it firmly. The size entry is marked missing in some rows and otherwise reads once, few, many or a size class.

>TRBV6-6|many|TRBD2|TRBJ2-1
CASKREGNEQFF
TGTGCCAGCAAGCGGGAGGGGAATGAGCAGTTCTTC
>TRBV2|NA|TRBD2|TRBJ2-1
CASRREEGSYNEQFF
TGTGCCAGCAGGCGGGAGGAGGGCTCCTACAATGAGCAGTTCTTC
>TRBV20-1|NA|NA|TRBJ1-2
CSASLNRRYTF
TGCAGTGCTAGTTTAAATCGTCGCTACACCTTC
>TRBV30|few|NA|TRBJ1-2
CAWSPGGDDYGYTF
TGTGCCTGGAGTCCGGGGGGGGATGACTATGGCTACACCTTC
>TRBV14|NA|NA|TRBJ2-7
CASSAREFYEQYF
TGTGCCAGCAGCGCCAGGGAATTCTACGAGCAGTACTTC
>TRBV7-2|once|NA|TRBJ2-2
CASSLVRGGGTGELFF
TGTGCCAGCAGCTTAGTTAGGGGAGGTGGCACCGGGGAGCTGTTTTTT
>TRBV2|few|TRBD2|TRBJ2-3
CASSRLASTDTQYF
TGTGCCAGCAGCAGACTAGCGAGCACAGATACGCAGTATTTT
>TRBV6-1|many|TRBD1|TRBJ1-1
CASSERQGARNTEAFF
TGTGCCAGCAGTGAGAGACAGGGGGCCAGGAACACTGAAGCTTTCTTT
>TRBV5-1|NA|TRBD1|TRBJ1-2
CAREEGQEGGVYGYTF
TGCGCCAGGGAGGAAGGACAGGAGGGGGGCGTCTATGGCTACACCTTC
>TRBV11-2|NA|TRBD2|TRBJ2-3
CASSPLGTSRTDTQYF
TGTGCCAGCAGCCCTCTTGGGACTAGCCGCACAGATACGCAGTATTTT
>TRBV11-3|NA|NA|TRBJ2-1
CASSFGTSNTEQFF
TGTGCCAGCAGCTTCGGGACCAGCAACACTGAGCAGTTCTTC
>TRBV27|NA|TRBD1|TRBJ1-2
CASSLAGTGWNYGYTF
TGTGCCAGCAGTTTGGCTGGGACAGGATGGAACTATGGCTACACCTTC
>TRBV7-2|NA|NA|TRBJ2-1
CASSFRDEQFF
TGTGCCAGCAGCTTCAGGGATGAGCAGTTCTTC
>TRBV19|NA|NA|TRBJ2-7
CASSIARTSYEQYF
TGTGCCAGTAGTATAGCCCGGACCTCCTACGAGCAGTACTTC
>TRBV9|once|TRBD2|TRBJ2-3
CASRGGTRGSTDTQYF
TGTGCCAGCAGAGGCGGGACTAGGGGATCCACAGATACGCAGTATTTT
>TRBV5-1|NA|TRBD1|TRBJ2-1
CASSRTGNNEQFF
TGCGCCAGCAGCCGGACAGGGAATAATGAGCAGTTCTTC
>TRBV5-8|NA|NA|TRBJ1-5
CASKPLAGVNQPQHF
TGTGCCAGCAAGCCCTTGGCAGGGGTAAATCAGCCCCAGCATTTT
>TRBV7-2|NA|TRBD1|TRBJ2-2
CASSSGQPTGELFF
TGTGCCAGCAGCTCGGGACAGCCCACCGGGGAGCTGTTTTTT
>TRBV15|once|TRBD2|TRBJ2-7
CATRRGLAGAEQYF
TGTGCCACCAGGAGGGGACTAGCGGGAGCCGAGCAGTACTTC
>TRBV10-3|NA|TRBD2|TRBJ2-1
CASSPLLAGVNNEQFF
TGTGCCAGCAGTCCCCTCCTAGCGGGAGTCAACAATGAGCAGTTCTTC
>TRBV21-1|NA|NA|TRBJ1-5
CASSKEGKRMVEEDHNQPQHF
TGTGCCAGCAGCAAAGAGGGCAAGAGGATGGTGGAGGAGGATCACAATCAGCCCCAGCATTTT
>TRBV7-6|NA|NA|TRBJ1-1
CASSLGGDPGHLNTEAFF
TGTGCCAGCAGCTTAGGGGGGGATCCGGGACACCTGAACACTGAAGCTTTCTTT
>TRBV11-2|NA|TRBD2|TRBJ2-3
CASSPALAGGGTDTQYF
TGTGCCAGCAGCCCCGCGCTAGCGGGAGGTGGTACAGATACGCAGTATTTT
>TRBV6-1|few|NA|TRBJ1-5
CASRDRRGNQPQHF
TGTGCCAGCAGGGACCGACGTGGCAATCAGCCCCAGCATTTT
>TRBV11-2|NA|NA|TRBJ1-1
CASSLAGELEAFF
TGTGCCAGCAGCTTAGCGGGGGAGCTGGAAGCTTTCTTT
>TRBV30|NA|NA|TRBJ1-2
CAWSWVQAYGYTF
TGTGCCTGGAGTTGGGTACAGGCTTATGGCTACACCTTC
>TRBV7-2|NA|TRBD1|TRBJ1-5
CASSFKTGGGQPQHF
TGTGCCAGCAGCTTCAAGACAGGGGGCGGTCAGCCCCAGCATTTT